Below, 21 T cell receptor beta chains from the same sample are listed, as sequenced in a study of read filtering for tumor transcriptome and immune sequencing. From roughly 0.4 ug of RNA, a library with molecular barcoded alpha/delta and beta/gamma adaptors was made. TCRdb analysed the reads with MiXCR anew, one entry per CDR3 protein. Among about 37,000 distinct CDR3 sequences listed, roughly 13% were seen once. Material for sequencing was a population of CD138-negative cells sorted from bone marrow. The source of these receptors is a donor at least 40 years old with multiple myeloma.

Ten or more counts support this clonotype. CDR3 coding DNA: TGCAGTGCTAGAGAGGCGGGTAGGGCAGATACGCAGTATTTT. Amino acid sequence: CSAREAGRADTQYF. This sequence joins TRBV20-1 and TRBJ2-3; possibly TRBD2 for D (5 bases). Germline V gives CDR1 DFQATT, CDR2 SNEGSKA (reference sequence). This CDR3 is built from 14 residues. V gave up 0 bases and J gave up 4 bases, with 11 bases separating them.

At least ten counts were recorded for this clonotype. The chain uses TRBV30 and TRBJ1-1; D not resolved. Trimming shortened V by 1 base and J by 1 base, and 4 bases separated the two germline ends. This CDR3 is 12 amino acids long. Germline-derived CDR1 and CDR2 are GTSNPN and SVGIG (reference sequence). CDR3 protein: CAWSEGNTEAFF. The CDR3 DNA reads as TGTGCCTGGAGTGAGGGGAACACTGAAGCTTTCTTT.

This clonotype was seen ten or more times. V gene TRBV2 combines with J gene TRBJ1-1, with no clear D. Germline CDR1 reads SNHLY; CDR2 reads FYNNEI. The ends were cut back, 6 bases at V and 2 bases at J, with 13 bases in the middle. CDR3 length equals 14 residues. The CDR3 DNA reads as TGTGCCAGCAGGATCGGGTCTCCTAACACTGAAGCTTTCTTT. Amino acid sequence: CASRIGSPNTEAFF. The variable domain in full, with the rest retrieved from reference TRBV2 and TRBJ1-1, is EPEVTQTPSHQVTQMGQEVILRCVPISNHLYFYWYRQILGQKVEFLVSFYNNEISEKSEIFDDQFSVERPDGSNFTLKIRSTKLEDSAMYFCASRIGSPNTEAFFGQGTRLTVV.

The sample holds many counts of this clonotype. The chain is built from TRBV29-1 and TRBJ1-1, with D possibly matching TRBD1 (5 bases). The ends were cut back, 7 bases at V and 1 base at J, with 13 bases in the middle. The germline V gene has CDR1 SQVTM and CDR2 ANQGSEA. CDR3 size: 13 residues. The CDR3 spells CSDLEGRNTEAFF. CDR3 coding DNA: TGCAGCGATCTCGAGGGGCGGAACACTGAAGCTTTCTTT.

This clonotype was seen ten or more times. The rearrangement joins TRBV6-2 or TRBV6-3 to TRBJ2-5; no clear D gene. V lost 0 bases to trimming and J lost 1 base, with 9 bases between them. This CDR3 has 15 residues. Germline V CDR1 and CDR2: MNHEY, SVGEGT. The CDR3 DNA reads TGTGCCAGCAGTTACTCGCTTATCTCCCAAGAGACCCAGTACTTC. This sequence encodes CASSYSLISQETQYF.

This clonotype was detected many times. The chain employs TRBV3-1 and TRBJ2-5; D possibly corresponds to TRBD2 (6 bases). CDR3 length equals 17 residues. The ends were cut back, 2 bases at V and 3 bases at J, with 19 bases in the middle. Germline CDR1 is LGHDT and CDR2 is YNNKEL (reference sequence). This CDR3 is CASSQRTIRDLKETQYF. CDR3 bases: TGTGCCAGCAGCCAACGTACGATCCGGGACTTAAAAGAGACCCAGTACTTC.

This clonotype has more than one count but fewer than ten. A much bigger clone sits one base away, suggesting this may be a read error. J is TRBJ2-3 and V is TRBV11-2; unclear D gene. This CDR3 is built from 17 residues. Trimming took off 5 bases at V and 4 bases at J, with 22 bases between the two ends. Germline values: CDR1 SGHAT, CDR2 FQNNGV. This chain's CDR3 is CASSPGRWHLGADTQYF. The CDR3 DNA follows: TGTGCCAGCAGCCCAGGCAGGTGGCACTTAGGTGCAGATACGCAGTATTTT. The full variable domain, rest sourced from reference TRBV11-2 and TRBJ2-3, is EAGVAQSPRYKIIEKRQSVAFWCNPISGHATLYWYQQILGQGPKLLIQFQNNGVVDDSQLPKDRFSAERLKGVDSTLKIQPAKLEDSAVYLCASSPGRWHLGADTQYFGPGTRLTVL.

This clonotype was picked up many times. The rearrangement links TRBV6-5 to TRBJ1-1; D remains ambiguous. V was cut by 0 bases and J by 1 base, with 15 bases left in between. The CDR3 runs 17 residues. Germline V gives CDR1 MNHEY, CDR2 SVGAGI. The CDR3 nucleotides are TGTGCCAGCAGTTACTCGATAAACTCACAGAAGAACACTGAAGCTTTCTTT. Translation: CASSYSINSQKNTEAFF.

This clonotype was recorded many times. The V and J genes are TRBV7-9 and TRBJ2-1; TRBD2 matches at 9 bases. V dropped 5 bases and J dropped 0; count of bases not matched to a gene: 5. The germline V gene has CDR1 SEHNR and CDR2 FQNEAQ (reference sequence). The CDR3 runs 16 residues. The CDR3 DNA is TGTGCCAGCAGCGGTAGCGGGGGAAGCTCCTACAATGAGCAGTTCTTC. It specifies CASSGSGGSSYNEQFF. Supplemented by reference TRBV7-9 and TRBJ2-1, the full variable domain reads DTGVSQNPRHKITKRGQNVTFRCDPISEHNRLYWYRQTLGQGPEFLTYFQNEAQLEKSRLLSDRFSAERPKGSFSTLEIQRTEQGDSAMYLCASSGSGGSSYNEQFFGPGTRLTVL.

At least ten counts were recorded for this clonotype. The CDR3 is CAWSKPGLAASEQYF. CDR3 DNA sequence: TGTGCCTGGAGCAAGCCCGGACTAGCAGCCTCCGAGCAGTACTTC. This chain connects TRBV30 to TRBJ2-7; TRBD2 aligns across 8 bases. The V and J ends lost 3 bases and 6 bases, in that order; junction bases with no gene match: 13. In germline, CDR1 is GTSNPN, CDR2 SVGIG (reference sequence). The CDR3 loop spans 15 amino acids.

The chain employs TRBV10-1 and TRBJ2-7; possibly TRBD2 for D (5 bases). V was cut by 3 bases and J by 4 bases, with 10 bases left in between. Looked up from germline, CDR1 is WNHNN and CDR2 is SYGVQD (reference sequence). This CDR3 is 13 amino acids long. This CDR3 is CASSESGLYEQYF. CDR3 nucleotide sequence: TGCGCCAGCAGTGAAAGCGGTCTTTACGAGCAGTACTTC.

This clonotype was counted ten times or more. This rearrangement joins TRBV10-3 to TRBJ2-7, with a tentative D call TRBD1 (5 bases). The CDR3 runs 14 residues. Per germline, CDR1 ENHRY and CDR2 SYGVKD. Trimming stripped 0 bases from V and 2 bases from J, with 8 bases between. CDR3 sequence: CAISESTATYEQYF. The CDR3, as DNA: TGTGCCATCAGTGAGTCGACAGCCACCTACGAGCAGTACTTC.

At least ten counts were recorded for this clonotype. This chain uses TRBV20-1 with TRBJ2-3; TRBD2 matches at 7 bases. CDR3 size: 16 residues. Germline CDR1 DFQATT, CDR2 SNEGSKA (reference sequence). V was pared by 0 bases and J by 4 bases, with 10 bases of the junction left unmatched. The CDR3 here is CSARDDFAGVADTQYF. CDR3 bases: TGCAGTGCTAGAGATGATTTTGCGGGAGTGGCAGATACGCAGTATTTT.

This clonotype was seen at least ten times. The V call is TRBV20-1, the J call TRBJ2-7; TRBD2 agrees at 8 bases. Per the germline V gene, CDR1 is DFQATT and CDR2 is SNEGSKA (reference sequence). V gave up 2 bases and J gave up 0 bases; unmatched junction bases: 0. The CDR3 has 13 residues. The CDR3 here is CSARTSGSYEQYF. CDR3 sequence (DNA): TGCAGTGCTAGAACTAGCGGCTCCTACGAGCAGTACTTC.

This clonotype came up many times. The DNA for the CDR3 is TGTGCCAGCAGGCAGGGGTTAACTACGCAGTATTTT. Translated, it gives CASRQGLTTQYF. This chain connects TRBV11-2 to TRBJ2-3, with a weak D call TRBD1 (6 bases). This CDR3 is 12 amino acids long. The V end lost 6 bases, the J end lost 8 bases, and 12 bases lay between the germline ends. Germline CDR1 is SGHAT and CDR2 is FQNNGV. The variable domain in full, with the rest retrieved from reference TRBV11-2 and TRBJ2-3, is EAGVAQSPRYKIIEKRQSVAFWCNPISGHATLYWYQQILGQGPKLLIQFQNNGVVDDSQLPKDRFSAERLKGVDSTLKIQPAKLEDSAVYLCASRQGLTTQYFGPGTRLTVL.

This rearrangement joins TRBV4-1 to TRBJ2-5; D remains ambiguous. Looked up from germline, CDR1 is MGHRA and CDR2 is YSYEKL. Trimming left V 5 bases short and J 5 bases short, with 12 bases between. This CDR3 contains 13 residues. The CDR3 region has the DNA TGCGCCAGCAGCTCGGTCGAAGCGGAGACCCAGTACTTC. This gives the protein CASSSVEAETQYF.

Comment on this clonotype: This clone may be a read error of a much larger clone one base away. The chain recombines TRBV7-9 with TRBJ2-7; possibly TRBD2 for D (6 bases). The germline CDR1 and CDR2 sequences are SEHNR and FQNEAQ (reference sequence). The CDR3 is 13 amino acids. DNA for the CDR3: TGTGCCAGCAGCCCCGGACTAAACTACGAGCTGTACTTC. It specifies CASSPGLNYELYF.

As regards this clonotype: A far larger clone is just one base off, so this is likely a read error. V usage is TRBV6-1 and J usage is TRBJ1-1; D remains ambiguous. Germline loops: CDR1 MNHNS, CDR2 SASEGT. The CDR3 extends over 14 amino acids. The CDR3 sequence is CASSYVWGRTGAFF. The CDR3 bases are TGTGCCAGCAGTTACGTCTGGGGTCGGACTGGAGCTTTCTTT.

This clonotype came up many times. A much more abundant neighbour one base away suggests this may be a read error. The chain couples TRBV20-1 to TRBJ2-1; perhaps TRBD2 as D (7 bases). This CDR3 has 19 residues. CDR1 and CDR2 from the germline V gene are DFQATT and SNEGSKA (reference sequence). The CDR3 nucleotides are TGCAGTGCTAGAGTGCGGCGGGGGCACAACCCTCTCTCCTACAATGGGCAGTTCTTC. Its protein product is CSARVRRGHNPLSYNGQFF.

This clonotype was counted many times. This chain links TRBV23-1 with TRBJ2-1; D is perhaps TRBD2 (6 bases). TRBV23-1 is filed as an ORF, its function uncertain. The length of the CDR3 is 15 residues. V gave up 8 bases and J gave up 0 bases, with 14 bases separating them. The CDR3 coding sequence is TGCGCCAGCCTCGCGGAGGGTAGCTCCTACAATGAGCAGTTCTTC. Translated: CASLAEGSSYNEQFF.

This clonotype was detected ten times or more. The rearrangement joins TRBV20-1 to TRBJ2-7, with no clear D. V shed 7 bases and J shed 3 bases, with 19 bases lying between them. This CDR3 spans 14 amino acids. Germline V gene sequence: CDR1 DFQATT, CDR2 SNEGSKA (reference sequence). DNA for the CDR3: TGCAGTGTTCCCTATTATCCCGTGTTCTACGAGCAGTACTTC. Residues: CSVPYYPVFYEQYF.